This is a list of T cell receptor beta chains from one sample in a study of T cell responses to AZD1222 COVID-19 vaccine. Sequencing used immunoSEQ multiplex PCR; TCRdb keeps in-frame clones, though not all of them. The sample carries approximately 110,000 clones, 70% to 90% recorded once. This specimen was peripheral blood, taken on day 0 of AZD1222 vaccination. Receptor source: an adult in good health. Each CDR3 is given without its conserved first and last residue.

v_call: TRBV19; cdr3_aa: ASSSGGRYEQY
v_call: TRBV7-7; cdr3_aa: ASSPMPEGRGTQY
v_call: TRBV5-1; cdr3_aa: ASSLGAETNYGYT
v_call: TRBV4-1; cdr3_aa: ASSQRTALDEQY
v_call: TRBV7-2; cdr3_aa: ASSLTSGGDQPQH
v_call: TRBV13; cdr3_aa: ASSLNSGGTGELF
v_call: TRBV6-2/TRBV6-3; cdr3_aa: ASSPENQPQH
v_call: TRBV4-3; cdr3_aa: ASSQEATGANEQF
v_call: TRBV6-2/TRBV6-3; cdr3_aa: ASSYGAGPYAEQY
v_call: TRBV6-2/TRBV6-3; cdr3_aa: ASSYSTGGPEDEKLF
v_call: TRBV7-2; cdr3_aa: ASSPTGTGAHEQY
v_call: TRBV7-6; cdr3_aa: ASSLAASIGGGTSGANVLT
v_call: TRBV6-5; cdr3_aa: ASTVDLGSQH
v_call: TRBV10-3; cdr3_aa: AISQTSGGRGLEQY
v_call: TRBV18; cdr3_aa: ASSPQGTYQPQH
v_call: TRBV10-1; cdr3_aa: AIMPADTQY
v_call: TRBV19; cdr3_aa: ASRSRGQNTEAF
v_call: TRBV5-5; cdr3_aa: ASSHDYEQY
v_call: TRBV10-3; cdr3_aa: AISPDGYNQPQH
v_call: TRBV9; cdr3_aa: ASSVWDRAGNTIY
v_call: TRBV9; cdr3_aa: ASSVGTGQPQH
v_call: TRBV11-3; cdr3_aa: ASSLEGQAGEQY
v_call: TRBV20-1; cdr3_aa: SARMGAGYT
v_call: TRBV7-9; cdr3_aa: ASSPDWGYT
v_call: TRBV7-7; cdr3_aa: ASSLGMGANEKLF